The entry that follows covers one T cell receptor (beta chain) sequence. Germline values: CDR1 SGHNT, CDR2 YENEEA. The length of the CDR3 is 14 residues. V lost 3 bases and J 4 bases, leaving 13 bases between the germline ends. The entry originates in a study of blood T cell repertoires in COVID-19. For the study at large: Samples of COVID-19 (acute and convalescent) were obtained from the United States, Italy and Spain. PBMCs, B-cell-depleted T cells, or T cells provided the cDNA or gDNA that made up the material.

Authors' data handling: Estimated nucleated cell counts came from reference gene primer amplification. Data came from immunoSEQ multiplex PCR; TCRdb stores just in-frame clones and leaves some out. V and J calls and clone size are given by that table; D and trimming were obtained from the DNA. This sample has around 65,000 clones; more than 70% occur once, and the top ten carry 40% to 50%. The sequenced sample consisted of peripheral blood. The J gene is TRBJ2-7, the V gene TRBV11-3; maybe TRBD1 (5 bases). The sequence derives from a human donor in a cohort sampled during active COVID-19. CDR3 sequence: CASSLDLTAYEQYF. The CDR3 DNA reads TGTGCCAGCAGCTTGGACCTGACAGCATACGAGCAGTACTTC. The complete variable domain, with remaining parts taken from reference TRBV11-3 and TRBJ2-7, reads EAGVVQSPRYKIIEKKQPVAFWCNPISGHNTLYWYLQNLGQGPELLIRYENEEAVDDSQLPKDRFSAERLKGVDSTLKIQPAELGDSAVYLCASSLDLTAYEQYFGPGTRLTVT.